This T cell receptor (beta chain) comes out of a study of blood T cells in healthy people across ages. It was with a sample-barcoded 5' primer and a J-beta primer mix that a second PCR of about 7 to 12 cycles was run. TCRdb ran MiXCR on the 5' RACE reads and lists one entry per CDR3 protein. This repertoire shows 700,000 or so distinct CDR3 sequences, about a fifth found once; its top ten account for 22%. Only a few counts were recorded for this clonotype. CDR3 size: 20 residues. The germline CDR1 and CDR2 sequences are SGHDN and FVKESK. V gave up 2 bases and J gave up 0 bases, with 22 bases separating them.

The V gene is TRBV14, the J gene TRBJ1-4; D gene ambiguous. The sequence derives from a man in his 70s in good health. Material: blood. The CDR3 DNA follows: TGTGCCAGCAGCCAAACCCTCCCGGGTAGGGCGATTGCAACTAATGAAAAACTGTTTTTT. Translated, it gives CASSQTLPGRAIATNEKLFF.